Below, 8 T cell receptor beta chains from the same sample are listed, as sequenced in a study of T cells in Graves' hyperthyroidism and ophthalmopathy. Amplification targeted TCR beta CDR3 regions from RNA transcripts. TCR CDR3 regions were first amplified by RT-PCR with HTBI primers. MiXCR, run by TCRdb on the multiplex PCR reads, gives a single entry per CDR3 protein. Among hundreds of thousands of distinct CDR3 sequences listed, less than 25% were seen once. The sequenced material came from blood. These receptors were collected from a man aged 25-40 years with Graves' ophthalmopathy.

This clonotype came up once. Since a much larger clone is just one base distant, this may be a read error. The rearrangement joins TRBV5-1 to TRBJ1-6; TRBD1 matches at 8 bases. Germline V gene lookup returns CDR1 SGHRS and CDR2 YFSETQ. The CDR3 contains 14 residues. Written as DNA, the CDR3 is TGTGCCAGCAGCTCCCGGACAGGGTGGTCACCCCTCCACTTT. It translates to CASSSRTGWSPLHF.

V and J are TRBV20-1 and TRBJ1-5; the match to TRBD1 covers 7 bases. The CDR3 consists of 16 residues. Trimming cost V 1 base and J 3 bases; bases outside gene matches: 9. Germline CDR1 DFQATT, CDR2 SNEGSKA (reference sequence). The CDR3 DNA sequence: TGCAGTGCTAGAGGCATTAGACAGGGTAACAATCAGCCCCAGCATTTT. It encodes CSARGIRQGNNQPQHF.

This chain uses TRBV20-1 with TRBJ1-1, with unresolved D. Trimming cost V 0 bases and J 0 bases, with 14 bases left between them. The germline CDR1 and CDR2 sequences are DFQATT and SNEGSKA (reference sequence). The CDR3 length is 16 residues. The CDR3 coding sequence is TGCAGTGCTAGAGATTTGGGAAGGGTGGTGAACACTGAAGCTTTCTTT. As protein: CSARDLGRVVNTEAFF.

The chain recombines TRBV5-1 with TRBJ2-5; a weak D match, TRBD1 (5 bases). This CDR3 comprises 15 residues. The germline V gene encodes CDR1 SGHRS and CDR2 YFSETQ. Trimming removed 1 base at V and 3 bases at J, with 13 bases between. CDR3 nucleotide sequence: TGCGCCAGCAGCTTGCAGGGTTCTTCGGAAGAGACCCAGTACTTC. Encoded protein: CASSLQGSSEETQYF.

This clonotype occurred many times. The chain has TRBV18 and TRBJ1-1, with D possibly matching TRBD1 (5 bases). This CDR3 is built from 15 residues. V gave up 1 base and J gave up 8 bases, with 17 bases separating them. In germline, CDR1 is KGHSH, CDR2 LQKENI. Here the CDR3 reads CASSPQDIVRGEAFF. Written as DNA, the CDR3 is TGTGCCAGCTCACCACAAGATATCGTCCGGGGGGAAGCTTTCTTT.

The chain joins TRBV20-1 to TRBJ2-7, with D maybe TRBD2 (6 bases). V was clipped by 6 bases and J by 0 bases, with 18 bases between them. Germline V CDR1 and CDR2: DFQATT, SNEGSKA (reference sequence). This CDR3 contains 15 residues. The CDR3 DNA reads TGCAGTGCCAATAGACGAGGGACTGTCTCCTACGAGCAGTACTTC. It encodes CSANRRGTVSYEQYF.

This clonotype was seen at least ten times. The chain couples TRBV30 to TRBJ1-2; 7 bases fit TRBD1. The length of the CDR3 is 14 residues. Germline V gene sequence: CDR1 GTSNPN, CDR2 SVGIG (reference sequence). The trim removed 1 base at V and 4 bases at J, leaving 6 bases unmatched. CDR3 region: CAWSATGAIYGYTF. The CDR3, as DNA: TGTGCCTGGAGTGCTACAGGGGCTATCTATGGCTACACCTTC.

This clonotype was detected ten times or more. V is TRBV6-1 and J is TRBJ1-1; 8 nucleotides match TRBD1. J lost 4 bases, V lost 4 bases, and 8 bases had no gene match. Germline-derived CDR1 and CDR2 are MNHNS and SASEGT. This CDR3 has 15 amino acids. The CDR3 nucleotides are TGTGCCAGCAGTGTCCGACAGGGGACGGGCACTGAAGCTTTCTTT. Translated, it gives CASSVRQGTGTEAFF.